The next 17 T cell receptor beta chains were all read from a single sample in a study of blood T cell repertoires in COVID-19 (TCRdb year 2020). Library method: the immunoSEQ multiplex PCR assay. TCRdb provides this immuneACCESS table in a form limited to in-frame rearrangements. Some clones are lacking; in checked studies, under half of them reflect an unresolved V gene, and why the rest are absent is not known. The sample table contains 210,000 or so clones; only one count was recorded for nearly 90% of them. About 0.59% of the sample is in the top ten clones. Material for sequencing was peripheral blood. The source is a man aged 50 to 60 with acute or convalescent COVID-19.

J is TRBJ1-5 and V is TRBV6-5, with 7 bases matching TRBD1. The CDR3 has 14 amino acids. Germline CDR1 reads MNHEY; CDR2 reads SVGAGI. V dropped 6 bases and J dropped 3; count of bases not matched to a gene: 5. The CDR3 protein is CASRLTGSNQPQHF. As DNA, the CDR3 is TGTGCCAGCAGATTGACAGGGTCCAATCAGCCCCAGCATTTT.

V and J are TRBV19 and TRBJ2-1; 10 positions agree with TRBD2. Germline CDR1 reads LNHDA; CDR2 reads SQIVND (reference sequence). J lost 4 bases, V lost 0 bases, and 6 bases had no gene match. The CDR3 consists of 17 residues. CDR3 in DNA: TGTGCCAGTAGTATAGATCGGTGGACTAGCGGTTACAATGAGCAGTTCTTC. Its protein product is CASSIDRWTSGYNEQFF.

The gene calls are TRBV6-4 and TRBJ1-6; a weak D match, TRBD1 (6 bases). CDR3 size: 17 residues. Germline-derived CDR1 and CDR2 are MRHNA and SNTAGT. Trimming cost V 7 bases and J 6 bases, with 22 bases left between them. CDR3 DNA sequence: TGTGCCAGCAACCTCGTGGGACAAAAGTACCCTAATTCACCCCTCCACTTT. Its protein is CASNLVGQKYPNSPLHF.

The CDR3 here is CAISGGGLAGGYNEQFF. In nucleotides, the CDR3 is TGTGCCATCAGTGGGGGGGGACTAGCGGGAGGTTACAATGAGCAGTTCTTC. This sequence joins TRBV10-3 and TRBJ2-1, with 15 bases fitting TRBD2. Germline assignment: CDR1 ENHRY and CDR2 SYGVKD. CDR3 length: 17 residues. The V and J ends lost 4 bases and 4 bases, in that order; junction bases with no gene match: 5.

The chain recombines TRBV19 with TRBJ2-5, with 8 bases identical to TRBD1. The germline CDR1 and CDR2 sequences are LNHDA and SQIVND (reference sequence). There are 14 residues in the CDR3. J was trimmed by 4 bases and V by 5 bases; bases with no gene match: 6. The CDR3 sequence: CASSAGQGRETQYF. CDR3 sequence (DNA): TGTGCCAGTAGTGCCGGACAGGGTAGAGAGACCCAGTACTTC.

The CDR3 here is CASSSWLAGGADTQYF. The CDR3 bases are TGTGCCAGCAGTTCCTGGCTAGCGGGAGGTGCAGATACGCAGTATTTT. The V gene is TRBV28, the J gene TRBJ2-3, with 11 bases aligning to TRBD2. V was pared by 4 bases and J by 4 bases, with 7 bases of the junction left unmatched. The germline V gene encodes CDR1 MDHEN and CDR2 SYDVKM. The CDR3 has 16 residues.

This chain links TRBV28 with TRBJ1-1; possibly TRBD1 for D (6 bases). Germline assignment: CDR1 MDHEN and CDR2 SYDVKM. There are 14 residues in the CDR3. Trimming stripped 6 bases from V and 5 bases from J, with 16 bases between. As DNA, the CDR3 is TGTGCCAGCAGCCTGGGGGCCCCGTGGACTGAAGCTTTCTTT. Protein: CASSLGAPWTEAFF. Using reference TRBV28 and TRBJ1-1 for the parts outside the CDR3, the full variable domain is DVKVTQSSRYLVKRTGEKVFLECVQDMDHENMFWYRQDPGLGLRLIYFSYDVKMKEKGDIPEGYSVSREKKERFSLILESASTNQTSMYLCASSLGAPWTEAFFGQGTRLTVV.

The V and J genes are TRBV27 and TRBJ2-7, with 7 bases fitting TRBD1. Per the germline V gene, CDR1 is MNHEY and CDR2 is SMNVEV (reference sequence). The junction had 8 bases not matched to a gene; V was cut back by 6 bases and J by 3 bases. The CDR3 consists of 14 residues. The CDR3 DNA sequence: TGTGCCAGCAGGGTTTTGGGACAGTTCTACGAGCAGTACTTC. Translation: CASRVLGQFYEQYF.

Only one count was recorded for this clone. The chain links TRBV6-5 to TRBJ1-2; D possibly corresponds to TRBD1 (5 bases). This CDR3 is 13 amino acids long. The germline CDR1 and CDR2 sequences are MNHEY and SVGAGI. Trimming stripped 4 bases from V and 4 bases from J, with 10 bases between. The CDR3 nucleotides read TGTGCCAGCAGTTTTCCCCAGGGCTATGGCTACACCTTC. As protein: CASSFPQGYGYTF.

The chain carries TRBV28 and TRBJ1-5; D ambiguous. Germline loops: CDR1 MDHEN, CDR2 SYDVKM. Trimming removed 3 bases from V and 2 bases from J, with 8 bases in between. The CDR3 loop spans 14 amino acids. The DNA of the CDR3 is TGTGCCAGCAGTTTGATGGGCGGCAATCAGCCCCAGCATTTT. Encoded protein: CASSLMGGNQPQHF.

This clone was detected only once. V and J are TRBV3-1 (or the pseudogene TRBV3-2) and TRBJ1-2; a possible D gene is TRBD1 (6 bases). Germline V gene sequence: CDR1 LGHDT, CDR2 YNNKEL (reference sequence). CDR3 length equals 15 residues. Trimming shortened V by 0 bases and J by 4 bases, and 12 bases separated the two germline ends. The DNA of the CDR3 is TGTGCCAGCAGCCAAGAGGGGGCCAGGGCCTATGGCTACACCTTC. This translates into CASSQEGARAYGYTF.

The chain uses TRBV28 and TRBJ1-4; TRBD1 is a possible D gene (6 bases). Germline values: CDR1 MDHEN, CDR2 SYDVKM. This CDR3 is built from 15 residues. The V gene lost 4 bases and the J gene lost 8 bases, with 17 bases spanning the gap. CDR3 DNA: TGTGCCAGCAGTTCCGCCGGGACAAAAGGGGAAAAACTGTTTTTT. This encodes CASSSAGTKGEKLFF. The full variable domain, completed using reference TRBV28 and TRBJ1-4, is DVKVTQSSRYLVKRTGEKVFLECVQDMDHENMFWYRQDPGLGLRLIYFSYDVKMKEKGDIPEGYSVSREKKERFSLILESASTNQTSMYLCASSSAGTKGEKLFFGSGTQLSVL.

The rearrangement uses TRBV5-1 and TRBJ1-2; D gene uncertain. Per the germline V gene, CDR1 is SGHRS and CDR2 is YFSETQ. V dropped 0 bases and J dropped 4 bases, with 4 bases sitting between them. The CDR3 has 12 residues. The CDR3 here is CASSLESYGYTF. The DNA of the CDR3 is TGCGCCAGCAGCTTGGAGAGCTATGGCTACACCTTC.

V is TRBV28 and J is TRBJ1-2; D not resolved. Germline V CDR1 and CDR2: MDHEN, SYDVKM. Trimming took 5 bases from V and 5 from J, leaving 15 bases between them. The CDR3 has 14 residues. CDR3 DNA sequence: TGTGCCAGCAGTCCACACGGGAATTCGTATGGCTACACCTTC. It yields the protein CASSPHGNSYGYTF.

The rearrangement uses TRBV7-8 and TRBJ2-5; D might be TRBD2 (6 bases). Trimming cost V 6 bases and J 3 bases, with 14 bases left between them. CDR3 length: 14 residues. Germline lookup yields CDR1 SGHVS and CDR2 FQNEAQ. Here the CDR3 reads CASRVGLQKETQYF. The CDR3 region has the DNA TGTGCCAGCAGGGTGGGACTGCAAAAAGAGACCCAGTACTTC.

The chain employs TRBV7-2 and TRBJ1-1; 7 bases agree with TRBD1. Losses at the gene ends were 4 bases for V and 6 bases for J; bases not matched to a gene: 8. The CDR3 loop spans 14 amino acids. Germline V gives CDR1 SGHTA, CDR2 FQGNSA. The CDR3, as DNA: TGTGCCAGCAGCTCCCACAGGGGACGGTCTGAAGCTTTCTTT. This translates into CASSSHRGRSEAFF.

The genes are TRBV10-3 and TRBJ2-2, with TRBD2 identical over 13 bases. Trimming at V came to 4 bases and at J to 7 bases, leaving 6 bases not matched to a gene. This CDR3 is built from 16 residues. Germline CDR1 is ENHRY and CDR2 is SYGVKD. The CDR3 reads CAISGGLAGVIGELFF. The CDR3 DNA reads as TGTGCCATCAGTGGAGGACTAGCGGGAGTTATCGGGGAGCTGTTTTTT.